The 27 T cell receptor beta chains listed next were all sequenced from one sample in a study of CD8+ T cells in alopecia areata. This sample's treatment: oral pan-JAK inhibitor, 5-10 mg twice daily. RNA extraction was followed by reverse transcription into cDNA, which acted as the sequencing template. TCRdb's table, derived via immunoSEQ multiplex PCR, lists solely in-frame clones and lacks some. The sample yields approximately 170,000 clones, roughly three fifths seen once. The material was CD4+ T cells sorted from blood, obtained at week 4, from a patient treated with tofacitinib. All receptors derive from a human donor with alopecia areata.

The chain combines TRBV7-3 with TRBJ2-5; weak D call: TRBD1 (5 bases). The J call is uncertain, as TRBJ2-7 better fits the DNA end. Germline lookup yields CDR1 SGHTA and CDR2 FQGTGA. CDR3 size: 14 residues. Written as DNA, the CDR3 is TGTGCCAGCAGCTTAGGACCCTCAGGGTACGAGCAGTACTTC. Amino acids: CASSLGPSGYEQYF.

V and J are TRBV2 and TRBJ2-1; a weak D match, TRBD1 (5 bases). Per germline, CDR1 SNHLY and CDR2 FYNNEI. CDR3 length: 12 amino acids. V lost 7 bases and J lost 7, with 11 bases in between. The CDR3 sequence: CASTKQANEQFF. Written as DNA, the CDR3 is TGTGCCAGCACGAAACAGGCGAATGAGCAGTTCTTC.

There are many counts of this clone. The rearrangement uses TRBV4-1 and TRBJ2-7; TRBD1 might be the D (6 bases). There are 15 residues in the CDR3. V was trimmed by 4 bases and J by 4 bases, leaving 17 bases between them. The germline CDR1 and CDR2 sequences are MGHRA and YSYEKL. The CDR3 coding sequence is TGCGCCAGCAGCCGCACCGGGACAATGAATTACGAGCAGTACTTC. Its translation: CASSRTGTMNYEQYF.

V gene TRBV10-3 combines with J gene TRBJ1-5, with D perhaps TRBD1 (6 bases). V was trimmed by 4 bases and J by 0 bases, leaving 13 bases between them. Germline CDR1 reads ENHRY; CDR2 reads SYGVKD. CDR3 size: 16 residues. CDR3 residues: CAISVGGWGSNQPQHF. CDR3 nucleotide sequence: TGTGCCATCAGTGTCGGGGGCTGGGGTAGCAATCAGCCCCAGCATTTT.

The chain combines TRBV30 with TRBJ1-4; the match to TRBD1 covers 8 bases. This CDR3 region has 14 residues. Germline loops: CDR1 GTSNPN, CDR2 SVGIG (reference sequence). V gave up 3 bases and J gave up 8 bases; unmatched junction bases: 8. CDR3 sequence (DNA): TGTGCCTGGAGCCGAGGACAGGGCTGGGAAAAACTGTTTTTT. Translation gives CAWSRGQGWEKLFF.

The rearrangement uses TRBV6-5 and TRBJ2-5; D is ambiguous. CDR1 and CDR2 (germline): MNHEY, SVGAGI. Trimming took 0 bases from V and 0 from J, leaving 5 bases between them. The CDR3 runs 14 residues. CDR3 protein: CASSYSRNQETQYF. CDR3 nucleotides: TGTGCCAGCAGTTACTCAAGGAACCAAGAGACCCAGTACTTC.

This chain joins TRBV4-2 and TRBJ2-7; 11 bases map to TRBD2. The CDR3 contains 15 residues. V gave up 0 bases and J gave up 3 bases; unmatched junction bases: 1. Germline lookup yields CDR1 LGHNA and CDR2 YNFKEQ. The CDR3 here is CASSQELAGGYEQYF. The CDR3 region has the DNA TGTGCCAGCAGCCAAGAGCTAGCGGGAGGCTACGAGCAGTACTTC.

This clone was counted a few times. This CDR3 is CASSLGLGYEQYF. Written as DNA, the CDR3 is TGTGCCAGCAGCCTTGGTCTCGGCTACGAGCAGTACTTC. V and J are TRBV9 and TRBJ2-7; D is undetermined. Germline V gene data show CDR1 as SGDLS and CDR2 as YYNGEE. The CDR3 spans 13 residues. V lost 4 bases and J 3 bases, leaving 11 bases between the germline ends. The variable domain in full, with the rest retrieved from reference TRBV9 and TRBJ2-7, is DSGVTQTPKHLITATGQRVTLRCSPRSGDLSVYWYQQSLDQGLQFLIQYYNGEERAKGNILERFSAQQFPDLHSELNLSSLELGDSALYFCASSLGLGYEQYFGPGTRLTVT.

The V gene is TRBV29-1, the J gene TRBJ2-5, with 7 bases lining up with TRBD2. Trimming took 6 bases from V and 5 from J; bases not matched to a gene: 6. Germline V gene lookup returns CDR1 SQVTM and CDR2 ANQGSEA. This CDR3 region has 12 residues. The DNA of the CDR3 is TGCAGCGTCCGGACTAGTTCGGAGACCCAGTACTTC. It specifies CSVRTSSETQYF.

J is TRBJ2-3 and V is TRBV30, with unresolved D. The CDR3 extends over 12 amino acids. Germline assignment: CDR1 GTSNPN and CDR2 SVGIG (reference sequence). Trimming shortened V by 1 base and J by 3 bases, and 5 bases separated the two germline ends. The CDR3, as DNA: TGTGCCTGGAGTGGGGCAACAGATACGCAGTATTTT. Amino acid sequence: CAWSGATDTQYF.

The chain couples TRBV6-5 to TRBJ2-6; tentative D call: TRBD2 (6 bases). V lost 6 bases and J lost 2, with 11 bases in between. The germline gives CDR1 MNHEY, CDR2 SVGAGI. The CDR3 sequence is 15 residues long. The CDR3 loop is CASRVPGAGANVLTF. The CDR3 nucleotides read TGTGCCAGCAGGGTCCCGGGGGCTGGGGCCAACGTCCTGACTTTC.

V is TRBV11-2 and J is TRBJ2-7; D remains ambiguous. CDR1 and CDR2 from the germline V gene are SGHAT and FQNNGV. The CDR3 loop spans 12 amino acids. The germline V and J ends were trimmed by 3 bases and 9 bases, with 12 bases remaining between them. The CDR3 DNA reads TGTGCCAGCAGCTTCACCAAACTGGGGCAGTACTTC. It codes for CASSFTKLGQYF. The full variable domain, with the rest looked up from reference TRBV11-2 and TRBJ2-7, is EAGVAQSPRYKIIEKRQSVAFWCNPISGHATLYWYQQILGQGPKLLIQFQNNGVVDDSQLPKDRFSAERLKGVDSTLKIQPAKLEDSAVYLCASSFTKLGQYFGPGTRLTVT.

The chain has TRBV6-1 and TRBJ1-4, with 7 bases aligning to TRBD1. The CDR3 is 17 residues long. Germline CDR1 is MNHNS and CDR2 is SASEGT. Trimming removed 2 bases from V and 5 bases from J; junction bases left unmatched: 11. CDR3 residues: CASSERSLGQPNEKLFF. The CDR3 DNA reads TGTGCCAGCAGTGAACGAAGTTTGGGACAGCCCAATGAAAAACTGTTTTTT.

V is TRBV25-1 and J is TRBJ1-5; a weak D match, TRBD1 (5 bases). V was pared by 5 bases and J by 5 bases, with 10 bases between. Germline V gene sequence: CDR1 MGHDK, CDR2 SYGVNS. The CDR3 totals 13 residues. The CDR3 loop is CASSPGHDQPQHF. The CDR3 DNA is TGTGCCAGCAGTCCCGGACATGATCAGCCCCAGCATTTT.

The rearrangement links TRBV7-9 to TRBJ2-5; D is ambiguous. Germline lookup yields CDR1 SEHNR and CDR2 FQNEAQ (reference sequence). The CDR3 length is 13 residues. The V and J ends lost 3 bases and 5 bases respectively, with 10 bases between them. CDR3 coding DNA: TGTGCCAGCAGCTTCGGTGGATCGGAGACCCAGTACTTC. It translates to CASSFGGSETQYF.

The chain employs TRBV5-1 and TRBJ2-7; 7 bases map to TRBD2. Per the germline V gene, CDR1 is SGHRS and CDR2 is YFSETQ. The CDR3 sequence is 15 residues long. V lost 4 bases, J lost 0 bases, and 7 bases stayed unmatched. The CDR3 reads CASSAELASSYEQYF. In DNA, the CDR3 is TGCGCCAGCAGCGCCGAACTAGCGAGCTCCTACGAGCAGTACTTC.

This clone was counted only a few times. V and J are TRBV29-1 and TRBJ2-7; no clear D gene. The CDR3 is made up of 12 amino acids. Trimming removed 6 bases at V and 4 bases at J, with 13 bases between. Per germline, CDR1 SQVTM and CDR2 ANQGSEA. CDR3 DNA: TGCAGCGTCCCGGATGGGCCGTACGAGCAGTACTTC. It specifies CSVPDGPYEQYF.

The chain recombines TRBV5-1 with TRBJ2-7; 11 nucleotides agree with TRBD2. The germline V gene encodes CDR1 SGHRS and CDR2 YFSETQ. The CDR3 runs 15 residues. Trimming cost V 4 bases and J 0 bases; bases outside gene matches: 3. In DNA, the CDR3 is TGCGCCAGCAGCGGGACTAGCGGTAACTCCTACGAGCAGTACTTC. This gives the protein CASSGTSGNSYEQYF.

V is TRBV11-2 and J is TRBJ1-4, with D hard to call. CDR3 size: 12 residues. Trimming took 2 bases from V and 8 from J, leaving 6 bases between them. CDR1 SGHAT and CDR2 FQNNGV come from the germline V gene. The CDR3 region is CASSLYGEKLFF. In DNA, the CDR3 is TGTGCCAGCAGCTTATATGGGGAAAAACTGTTTTTT. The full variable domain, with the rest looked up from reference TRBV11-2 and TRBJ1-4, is EAGVAQSPRYKIIEKRQSVAFWCNPISGHATLYWYQQILGQGPKLLIQFQNNGVVDDSQLPKDRFSAERLKGVDSTLKIQPAKLEDSAVYLCASSLYGEKLFFGSGTQLSVL.

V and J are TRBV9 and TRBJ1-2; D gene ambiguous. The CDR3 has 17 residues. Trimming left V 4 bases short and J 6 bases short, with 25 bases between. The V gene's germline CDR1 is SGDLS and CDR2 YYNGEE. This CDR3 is CASSPSAYRSPGNGYTF. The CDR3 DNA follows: TGTGCCAGCAGCCCCTCCGCTTACAGATCCCCCGGGAATGGCTACACCTTC.

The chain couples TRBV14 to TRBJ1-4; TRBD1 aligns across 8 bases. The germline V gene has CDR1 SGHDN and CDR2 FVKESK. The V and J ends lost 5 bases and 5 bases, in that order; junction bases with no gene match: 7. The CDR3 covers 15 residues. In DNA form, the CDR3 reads TGTGCCAGCAGCAGACGACAGGGGTCAAATGAAAAACTGTTTTTT. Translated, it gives CASSRRQGSNEKLFF.

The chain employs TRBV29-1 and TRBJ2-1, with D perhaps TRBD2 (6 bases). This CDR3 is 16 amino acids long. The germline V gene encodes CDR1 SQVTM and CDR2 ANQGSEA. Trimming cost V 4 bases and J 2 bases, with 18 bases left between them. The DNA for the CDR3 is TGCAGCGTTGTTCGGCGGGGAGGATCCCCCTACAATGAGCAGTTCTTC. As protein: CSVVRRGGSPYNEQFF.

For the CDR3, the DNA is TGCAGCGTTGAGGGCAGGAAAGGCTACACCTTC. Protein: CSVEGRKGYTF. J is TRBJ1-2 and V is TRBV29-1, with D unclear. Germline loops: CDR1 SQVTM, CDR2 ANQGSEA. With 3 bases removed from V and 8 bases from J, the gap between germline ends came to 10 bases. This CDR3 has 11 residues.

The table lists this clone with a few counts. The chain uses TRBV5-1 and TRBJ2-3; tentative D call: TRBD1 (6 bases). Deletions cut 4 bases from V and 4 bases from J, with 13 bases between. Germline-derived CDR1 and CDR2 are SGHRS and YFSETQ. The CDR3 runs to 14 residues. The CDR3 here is CASSRAGDADTQYF. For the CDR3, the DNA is TGCGCCAGCAGCAGGGCAGGGGATGCAGATACGCAGTATTTT.

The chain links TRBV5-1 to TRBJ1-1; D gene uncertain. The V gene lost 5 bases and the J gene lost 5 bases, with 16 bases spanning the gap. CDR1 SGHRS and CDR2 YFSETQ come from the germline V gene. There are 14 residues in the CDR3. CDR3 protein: CASSFRFVGTEAFF. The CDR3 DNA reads TGCGCCAGCAGTTTTCGTTTTGTGGGTACTGAAGCTTTCTTT.

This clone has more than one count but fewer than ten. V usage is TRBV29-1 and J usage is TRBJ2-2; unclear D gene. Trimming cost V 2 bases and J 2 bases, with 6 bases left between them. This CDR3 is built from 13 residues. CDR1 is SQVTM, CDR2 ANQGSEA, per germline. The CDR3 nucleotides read TGCAGCGTTGAAATCGGTAACACCGGGGAGCTGTTTTTT. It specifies CSVEIGNTGELFF.

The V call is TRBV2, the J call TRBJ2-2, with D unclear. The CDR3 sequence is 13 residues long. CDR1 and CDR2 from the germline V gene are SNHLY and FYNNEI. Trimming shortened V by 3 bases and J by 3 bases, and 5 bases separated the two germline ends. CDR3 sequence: CASSDRYTGELFF. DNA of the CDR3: TGTGCCAGCAGTGACAGATACACCGGGGAGCTGTTTTTT.